A selection of T cell receptor beta chains follows, all from one sample in a study of T cells after yellow fever vaccination. TCRdb recomputed calls from the 5' RACE reads with MiXCR, one row per CDR3 protein. The sample includes just under 600,000 distinct CDR3 sequences, approximately 13% of them seen just once. The sequenced sample was PBMCs, obtained on the day of the yellow fever booster vaccination. Receptor source: a man aged 25-45 years who received the YFV17D yellow fever vaccine. Each CDR3 is given with its conserved first and last residue. D genes are given only for firm matches. For some rows the clone size is stated as once, few or many, or as a class when expanded; others skip it.

>NA|NA|TRBJ2-4|TRBV6-1
TGTGCCAGCAGAGGGGACATAGCCAAAAACATTCAGTACTTC
CASRGDIAKNIQYF
>NA|TRBD2|TRBJ2-7|TRBV25-1
TGTGCCAGCAGGGGGGCTAGCGGGAGCTCCTACGAGCAGTACTTC
CASRGASGSSYEQYF
>few|NA|TRBJ2-2|TRBV11-2
TGTGCCAGCAGCGTATTCAGGGCCGGGGGCGCCGGGGAGCTGTTTTTT
CASSVFRAGGAGELFF
>NA|TRBD2|TRBJ2-3|TRBV3-1
TGTGCCAGCAGCCCCTCCGGGACTATTCCCACAGATACGCAGTATTTT
CASSPSGTIPTDTQYF
>few|NA|TRBJ2-1|TRBV24-1
TGTGCCACCAGTGATTTTAACAATGAGCAGTTCTTC
CATSDFNNEQFF
>few|NA|TRBJ2-1|TRBV7-9
TGTGCCAGCAGCTTAATCGGGAGCGGTAGCTCCTACAATGAGCAGTTCTTC
CASSLIGSGSSYNEQFF
>few|TRBD1|TRBJ1-5|TRBV7-6
TGTGCCAGCAGCAAGGACAGGGACAATCAGCCCCAGCATTTT
CASSKDRDNQPQHF
>NA|NA|TRBJ2-7|TRBV5-1
TGCGCCAGCAGTTTCGAGCCCTCCTACGAGCAGTACTTC
CASSFEPSYEQYF
>NA|TRBD1|TRBJ2-5|TRBV6-5
TGTGCCAGCAGTTACGAAAGCTTCGGGACAGACCAAGAGACCCAGTACTTC
CASSYESFGTDQETQYF
>NA|NA|TRBJ2-3|TRBV20-1
TGCAGTGCCGGGGCTATCGGGACAGATACGCAGTATTTT
CSAGAIGTDTQYF
>few|NA|TRBJ1-4|TRBV6-1
TGTGCCAGCATGGAGTCAGGGACGGGGAGTGCAAAACTGTTTTTT
CASMESGTGSAKLFF
>NA|NA|TRBJ1-5|TRBV7-9
TGTGCCAGCAGCCCAGGGTCGTCCTCTAGCAATCAGCCCCAGCATTTT
CASSPGSSSSNQPQHF
>NA|NA|TRBJ1-2|TRBV7-2
TGTGCCAGCAGCCCCACCAGGGTCACTTATGGCTACACCTTC
CASSPTRVTYGYTF
>NA|NA|TRBJ1-2|TRBV12-3/TRBV12-4
TGTGCCAGCAGTGGTGGCCTCTCTGGCTACACCTTC
CASSGGLSGYTF
>NA|TRBD1|TRBJ2-7|TRBV28
TGTGCCAGCAGCAAACCCGGGGACAGGGGTGGCGAGCAGTACTTC
CASSKPGDRGGEQYF
>many|NA|TRBJ2-5|TRBV12-3/TRBV12-4
TGTGCCAGCAGTTTTGGCAGAGAGACCCAGTACTTC
CASSFGRETQYF
>few|NA|TRBJ2-7|TRBV28
TGTGCCAGCAGTTTACTTTTTGGGAGCCACTCCTACGAGCAGTACTTC
CASSLLFGSHSYEQYF
>NA|NA|TRBJ1-4|TRBV7-2
TGTGCCAGCAGCCCGGGCCAACCAAAACTGTTTTTT
CASSPGQPKLFF
>NA|NA|TRBJ2-1|TRBV29-1
TGCAGCGTTATCCCCCACAATGAGCAGTTCTTC
CSVIPHNEQFF
>few|TRBD1|TRBJ2-7|TRBV28
TGTGCCAGCAGGACAGGGAACTCCTACGAGCAGTACTTC
CASRTGNSYEQYF
>few|TRBD2|TRBJ2-1|TRBV12-3/TRBV12-4
TGTGCCAGCAGTTTCGAAGCGGGAGTAGTCAATGAGCAGTTCTTC
CASSFEAGVVNEQFF
>few|NA|TRBJ2-3|TRBV2
TGTGCCAGCAGTGATGGGGGAGTGGATACGCAGTATTTT
CASSDGGVDTQYF
>NA|TRBD2|TRBJ2-1|TRBV12-3/TRBV12-4
TGTGTTACGGGACTAGCGGGGGAGGGGAATGAGCAGTTCTTC
CVTGLAGEGNEQFF
>NA|TRBD1|TRBJ2-7|TRBV7-9
TGTGCCAGCAGCCCCAGTTCTAGGACAGGGAGCTACGAGCAGTACTTC
CASSPSSRTGSYEQYF
>NA|TRBD2|TRBJ2-4|TRBV12-3/TRBV12-4
TGTGCCAGCAGTCCTCGGCTAGCGGGAGGGGTCTGGGCCAAAAACATTCAGTACTTC
CASSPRLAGGVWAKNIQYF
>many|NA|TRBJ2-3|TRBV7-2
TGTGCCAGCAGCTCGCGCGGAGGGGGTGGTGCAGATACGCAGTATTTT
CASSSRGGGGADTQYF
>NA|TRBD2|TRBJ2-1|TRBV10-3
TGTGCCATCAGTGACCCCGGGTCTAGCGGGAGTGATGAGCAGTTCTTC
CAISDPGSSGSDEQFF
>NA|TRBD2|TRBJ2-7|TRBV11-2
TGTGCCAGCAGCTTAGAACTAGCGGGAGTGTCGTACGAGCAGTACTTC
CASSLELAGVSYEQYF
>NA|NA|TRBJ2-7|TRBV2
TGTGCCAGCACACGGATTTCCTACGAGCAGTACTTC
CASTRISYEQYF
>NA|NA|TRBJ2-6|TRBV29-1
TGCAGCGTTCCCAAGGGATCCGGGGCCAACGTCCTGACTTTC
CSVPKGSGANVLTF
>many|NA|TRBJ2-7|TRBV7-9
TGTGCCAGCAGCGCTTGGCTAGGTGGGGACTACGAGCAGTACTTC
CASSAWLGGDYEQYF
>NA|TRBD2|TRBJ2-2|TRBV20-1
TGCAGTGCGAACCGGGACTTCCCGGGACTAAACACCGGGGAGCTGTTTTTT
CSANRDFPGLNTGELFF
>NA|NA|TRBJ2-1|TRBV5-1
TGCGCCAGCAGCGGGACGACCTCCCCCTACAATGAGCAGTTCTTC
CASSGTTSPYNEQFF
>few|NA|TRBJ2-7|TRBV12-3/TRBV12-4
TGTGCCAGCAGTTCGTCGGACGCCGGTCGCTACGAGCAGTACTTC
CASSSSDAGRYEQYF
>few|TRBD2|TRBJ2-5|TRBV12-3/TRBV12-4
TGTGCCAGCAGTTTGCATATTGCGGGAGGGTGGAGAAAGACCCAGTACTTC
CASSLHIAGGWRKTQYF
>NA|TRBD2|TRBJ2-3|TRBV7-3
TGTGCCAGCAGCCCAAGCGGGATAGGGGCAGATACGCAGTATTTT
CASSPSGIGADTQYF
>few|TRBD2|TRBJ2-1|TRBV18
TGTGCCAGCTCACCGGGACTAGCGGGAGAGGTCGGCAATGAGCAGTTCTTC
CASSPGLAGEVGNEQFF
>few|NA|TRBJ2-1|TRBV6-1
TGTGCCAGCAGGGGAGAAGTCGGGGTGGGTGAGCAGTTCTTC
CASRGEVGVGEQFF
>NA|TRBD2|TRBJ2-1|TRBV24-1
TGTGCCACCAGTGTTGCGGGAGGCGAGTGGGATGAGCAGTTCTTC
CATSVAGGEWDEQFF
>NA|TRBD2|TRBJ2-5|TRBV27
TGTGCCAGCAGCAGGACTAGCGGGAGTCCAGAGACCCAGTACTTC
CASSRTSGSPETQYF
>NA|TRBD1|TRBJ2-7|TRBV27
TGTGCCAGCAGGCCCTTGGGACAGTCCTACGAGCTGTACTTC
CASRPLGQSYELYF
>NA|NA|TRBJ1-4|TRBV7-9
TGTGCCAGCAGCTCGGACCAATACGGAAAACTGTTTTTT
CASSSDQYGKLFF
>NA|TRBD1|TRBJ2-3|TRBV29-1
TGCAGCCATGAGGGGGCGCGTGCAGATACGCAGTATTTT
CSHEGARADTQYF
>many|NA|TRBJ2-1|TRBV21-1
TGTGCCAGCCTGACTAGAACCATCAATGAGCAGTTCTTC
CASLTRTINEQFF
>NA|TRBD1|TRBJ2-4|TRBV12-3/TRBV12-4
TGTGCCAGCAGGCCCCCAGGGGCAGGGGGAAACATTCAGTACTTC
CASRPPGAGGNIQYF
>few|TRBD2|TRBJ2-3|TRBV4-3
TGCGCCAGCAGCCGACGGACTAGCGGGAGTGATACGCAGTATTTT
CASSRRTSGSDTQYF
>NA|NA|TRBJ1-5|TRBV7-8
TGTGCCAGCAGCCGCCTGGGGGGGTCCGGGCTCAATCAGCCCCAGCATTTT
CASSRLGGSGLNQPQHF
>few|NA|TRBJ1-2|TRBV6-5
TGTGCCAGCAGTTACTCGAGCCTAGGAGGCTACACCTTC
CASSYSSLGGYTF
>few|TRBD2|TRBJ2-1|TRBV30
TGTGCCTGGAGGTCCCCTTCGGCAGTACTAGCGGGAGTAAACGACGAGCAGTTCTTC
CAWRSPSAVLAGVNDEQFF
>NA|NA|TRBJ1-5|TRBV6-1
TGTGCCAGCAGATTTTGGGACGGACTCAATCAGCCCCAGCATTTT
CASRFWDGLNQPQHF
>NA|NA|TRBJ2-7|TRBV27
TGTGCCAGCAGTTTACTAGCAGACTCCTACGAGCAGTACTTC
CASSLLADSYEQYF
>many|TRBD1|TRBJ1-6|TRBV15
TGTGCCACCAGCAGAGTCGCAGGGGGCTACTCACCCCTCCACTTT
CATSRVAGGYSPLHF